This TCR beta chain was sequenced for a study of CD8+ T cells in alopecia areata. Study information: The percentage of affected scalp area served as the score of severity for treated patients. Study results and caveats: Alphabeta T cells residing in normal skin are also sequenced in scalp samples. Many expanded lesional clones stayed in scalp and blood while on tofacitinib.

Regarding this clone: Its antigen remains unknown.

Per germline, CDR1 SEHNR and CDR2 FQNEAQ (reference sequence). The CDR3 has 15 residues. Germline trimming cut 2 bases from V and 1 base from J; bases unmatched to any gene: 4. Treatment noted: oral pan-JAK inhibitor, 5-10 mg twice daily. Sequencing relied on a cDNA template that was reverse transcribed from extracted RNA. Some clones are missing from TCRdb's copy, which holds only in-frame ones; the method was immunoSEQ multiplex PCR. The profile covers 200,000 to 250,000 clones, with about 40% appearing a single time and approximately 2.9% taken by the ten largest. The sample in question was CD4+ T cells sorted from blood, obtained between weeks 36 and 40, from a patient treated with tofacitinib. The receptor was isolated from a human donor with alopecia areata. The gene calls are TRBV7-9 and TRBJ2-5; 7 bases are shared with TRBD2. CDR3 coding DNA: TGTGCCAGCAGCTTAAGAGTAGCGGGCCAAGAGACCCAGTACTTC. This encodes CASSLRVAGQETQYF.